This T cell receptor beta chain was found in a study of blood T cell repertoires in COVID-19. For the study at large: PBMCs, B-cell-depleted T cells, or T cells were the source of the cDNA or gDNA that made up the material.

In the source study's methods: Using reference gene primer amplification, nucleated cell counts were estimated. Using immunoSEQ multiplex PCR, the repertoire was profiled, and TCRdb retains in-frame clones only, with some absent. V, J and clone size derive from that table, while D and trimming were established from the DNA sequence. The sample includes tens of thousands of clones, around nine tenths of them seen just once. What was sequenced was peripheral blood. The receptor comes from a man older than 75 with acute or convalescent COVID-19.

The CDR3 bases are TGCGCCAGCAGCTTAGGGGCTCCAGGTTCTGGAAACACCATATATTTT. It is translated as CASSLGAPGSGNTIYF. The V and J genes are TRBV5-1 and TRBJ1-3; possible D gene TRBD1, 5 bases. The CDR3 has 16 residues. The germline gives CDR1 SGHRS, CDR2 YFSETQ. Trimming shortened V by 2 bases and J by 1 base, and 13 bases separated the two germline ends.